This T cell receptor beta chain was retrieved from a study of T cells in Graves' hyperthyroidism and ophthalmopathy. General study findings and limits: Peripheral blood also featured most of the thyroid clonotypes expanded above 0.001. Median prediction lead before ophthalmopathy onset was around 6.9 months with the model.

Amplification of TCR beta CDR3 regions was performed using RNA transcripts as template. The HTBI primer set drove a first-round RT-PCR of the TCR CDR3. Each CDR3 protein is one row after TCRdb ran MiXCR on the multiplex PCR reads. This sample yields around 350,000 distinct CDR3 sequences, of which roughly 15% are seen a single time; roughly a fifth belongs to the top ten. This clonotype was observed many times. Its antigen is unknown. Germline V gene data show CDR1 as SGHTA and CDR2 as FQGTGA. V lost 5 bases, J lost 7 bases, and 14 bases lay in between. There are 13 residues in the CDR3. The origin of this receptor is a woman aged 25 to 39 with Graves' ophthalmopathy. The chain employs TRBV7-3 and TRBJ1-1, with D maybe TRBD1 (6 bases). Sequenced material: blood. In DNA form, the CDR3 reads TGTGCCAGCAGCCTACGGGGGGCGGGTGAAGCTTTCTTT. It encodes CASSLRGAGEAFF.